Listed below are T cell receptor beta chains from one sample, sequenced in a study of blood T cell repertoires in COVID-19. Generated by immunoSEQ multiplex PCR, the TCRdb table keeps only in-frame clones and is missing some. The sample lists under 70,000 clones, about 89% occurring once. The sequenced material came from peripheral blood. The receptors derive from a woman between 55 and 75 years old with active or convalescent COVID-19. Both conserved end residues are part of each CDR3. D genes are given only for firm matches. Clone size is given for some rows only: seen once, a few or many times, or a class if the clone is expanded.

size: NA
J: TRBJ2-7
V: TRBV7-2
D: TRBD2
CDR3: CASSFSGTIEQYF
DNA: TGTGCCAGCAGCTTCTCCGGGACTATCGAGCAGTACTTC

size: once
J: TRBJ2-5
V: TRBV4-1
D: TRBD2
CDR3: CASSQTPRLAGAVETQYF
DNA: TGCGCCAGCAGCCAAACCCCCCGACTAGCGGGAGCTGTAGAGACCCAGTACTTC

size: NA
J: TRBJ2-3
V: TRBV4-1
D: TRBD1
CDR3: CAGRDRSTDTQYF
DNA: TGCGCCGGACGGGACAGGTCTACAGATACGCAGTATTTT

size: NA
J: TRBJ2-7
V: TRBV3-1/TRBV3-2
D: TRBD1
CDR3: CASSLRQGSSYEQYF
DNA: TGTGCCAGCAGCCTGAGACAGGGTAGCTCCTACGAGCAGTACTTC

size: NA
J: TRBJ1-1
V: TRBV12-3/TRBV12-4
D: NA
CDR3: CASSLLPFTEAFF
DNA: TGTGCCAGCAGTTTACTACCTTTCACTGAAGCTTTCTTT

size: NA
J: TRBJ1-1
V: TRBV7-6
D: NA
CDR3: CASSDMGTEAFF
DNA: TGTGCCAGCAGCGACATGGGCACTGAAGCTTTCTTT

size: NA
J: TRBJ1-2
V: TRBV24-1
D: TRBD1
CDR3: CATSDPGQGHYGYTF
DNA: TGTGCCACCAGTGACCCGGGACAGGGGCACTATGGCTACACCTTC

size: few
J: TRBJ1-6
V: TRBV28
D: TRBD1
CDR3: CASSLGDRDNSPLHF
DNA: TGTGCCAGCAGTTTAGGGGACAGGGATAATTCACCCCTCCACTTT

size: few
J: TRBJ2-1
V: TRBV28
D: TRBD2
CDR3: CASSGTSESYNEQFF
DNA: TGTGCCAGCAGCGGGACTAGCGAATCCTACAATGAGCAGTTCTTC

size: NA
J: TRBJ2-1
V: TRBV19
D: NA
CDR3: CASTMEGRLSYNEQFF
DNA: TGTGCCAGTACAATGGAGGGACGGTTATCCTACAATGAGCAGTTCTTC

size: NA
J: TRBJ1-2
V: TRBV6-5
D: NA
CDR3: CASSRQDRYGYTF
DNA: TGTGCCAGCAGCCGACAGGATCGGTATGGCTACACCTTC

size: NA
J: TRBJ1-1
V: TRBV29-1
D: NA
CDR3: CSVGSGRGTEAFF
DNA: TGCAGCGTTGGGTCAGGGAGGGGCACTGAAGCTTTCTTT

size: NA
J: TRBJ2-1
V: TRBV7-2
D: NA
CDR3: CASSPILRGEQFF
DNA: TGTGCCAGCAGCCCCATTCTCAGGGGTGAGCAGTTCTTC

size: NA
J: TRBJ1-2
V: TRBV6-5
D: NA
CDR3: CASRRVLANYGYTF
DNA: TGTGCCAGCCGGAGGGTCCTAGCGAACTATGGCTACACCTTC

size: few
J: TRBJ2-3
V: TRBV19
D: NA
CDR3: CASSIWGGAQDTQYF
DNA: TGTGCCAGTAGTATCTGGGGGGGGGCTCAAGATACGCAGTATTTT

size: NA
J: TRBJ2-5
V: TRBV6-1
D: TRBD1
CDR3: CASSERTGGGETQYF
DNA: TGTGCCAGCAGTGAAAGGACAGGGGGCGGCGAGACCCAGTACTTC

size: NA
J: TRBJ1-1
V: TRBV5-1
D: TRBD1
CDR3: CASSFEGASTEAFF
DNA: TGCGCCAGCAGCTTTGAGGGGGCGAGCACTGAAGCTTTCTTT

size: NA
J: TRBJ1-3
V: TRBV9
D: NA
CDR3: CASSPQLKSGSGNTIYF
DNA: TGTGCCAGCAGCCCCCAGCTAAAGTCGGGCTCTGGAAACACCATATATTTT

size: NA
J: TRBJ2-7
V: TRBV2
D: TRBD1
CDR3: CATAWDRGQYEQYF
DNA: TGTGCCACTGCTTGGGACAGGGGGCAGTACGAGCAGTACTTC

size: NA
J: TRBJ2-1
V: TRBV19
D: NA
CDR3: CASRNLIDYNEQFF
DNA: TGTGCCAGTAGAAATTTAATAGATTACAATGAGCAGTTCTTC

size: NA
J: TRBJ1-3
V: TRBV24-1
D: NA
CDR3: CATIYREVAVGF
DNA: TGTGCCACTATTTACAGGGAAGTCGCCGTTGGATTT

size: NA
J: TRBJ1-2
V: TRBV7-2
D: TRBD1
CDR3: CASSPGQQYGYTF
DNA: TGTGCCAGCAGCCCGGGACAGCAGTATGGCTACACCTTC

size: NA
J: TRBJ2-1
V: TRBV30
D: NA
CDR3: CAWSQGLLNEQFF
DNA: TGTGCCTGGAGCCAAGGACTACTCAATGAGCAGTTCTTC

size: NA
J: TRBJ1-2
V: TRBV29-1
D: TRBD1
CDR3: CSVGDSSIGGYTF
DNA: TGCAGCGTTGGGGACAGCTCGATCGGTGGCTACACCTTC

size: NA
J: TRBJ2-7
V: TRBV18
D: NA
CDR3: CASSPGQGYWQYF
DNA: TGTGCCAGCTCACCAGGGCAGGGATATTGGCAGTACTTC

size: NA
J: TRBJ1-4
V: TRBV15
D: NA
CDR3: CASSLGGGNEKLFF
DNA: TGTGCCTCGTCCCTTGGGGGGGGTAATGAAAAACTGTTTTTT

size: NA
J: TRBJ1-2
V: TRBV28
D: NA
CDR3: CASTPRGANYGYTF
DNA: TGTGCCAGCACCCCCCGGGGAGCTAACTATGGCTACACCTTC

size: NA
J: TRBJ1-1
V: TRBV4-1
D: NA
CDR3: CASSQDPGSEAFF
DNA: TGCGCCAGCAGCCAAGATCCGGGGAGTGAAGCTTTCTTT

size: NA
J: TRBJ2-1
V: TRBV18
D: NA
CDR3: CASSPAGYNEQFF
DNA: TGTGCCAGCTCACCAGCCGGGTATAATGAGCAGTTCTTC

size: NA
J: TRBJ2-7
V: TRBV6-5
D: NA
CDR3: CASSPGTKQYF
DNA: TGTGCCAGCAGCCCCGGTACGAAGCAGTACTTC

size: NA
J: TRBJ2-4
V: TRBV5-1
D: TRBD2
CDR3: CASSPGPGGIQYF
DNA: TGCGCCAGCAGCCCGGGCCCGGGGGGCATTCAGTACTTC

size: NA
J: TRBJ2-5
V: TRBV7-2
D: TRBD2
CDR3: CASSYTSGVVETQYF
DNA: TGTGCCAGCAGCTATACTAGCGGGGTGGTAGAGACCCAGTACTTC

size: NA
J: TRBJ2-5
V: TRBV6-6
D: TRBD1
CDR3: CASSTGTGVLQETQYF
DNA: TGTGCCAGCAGTACCGGGACAGGGGTACTCCAAGAGACCCAGTACTTC